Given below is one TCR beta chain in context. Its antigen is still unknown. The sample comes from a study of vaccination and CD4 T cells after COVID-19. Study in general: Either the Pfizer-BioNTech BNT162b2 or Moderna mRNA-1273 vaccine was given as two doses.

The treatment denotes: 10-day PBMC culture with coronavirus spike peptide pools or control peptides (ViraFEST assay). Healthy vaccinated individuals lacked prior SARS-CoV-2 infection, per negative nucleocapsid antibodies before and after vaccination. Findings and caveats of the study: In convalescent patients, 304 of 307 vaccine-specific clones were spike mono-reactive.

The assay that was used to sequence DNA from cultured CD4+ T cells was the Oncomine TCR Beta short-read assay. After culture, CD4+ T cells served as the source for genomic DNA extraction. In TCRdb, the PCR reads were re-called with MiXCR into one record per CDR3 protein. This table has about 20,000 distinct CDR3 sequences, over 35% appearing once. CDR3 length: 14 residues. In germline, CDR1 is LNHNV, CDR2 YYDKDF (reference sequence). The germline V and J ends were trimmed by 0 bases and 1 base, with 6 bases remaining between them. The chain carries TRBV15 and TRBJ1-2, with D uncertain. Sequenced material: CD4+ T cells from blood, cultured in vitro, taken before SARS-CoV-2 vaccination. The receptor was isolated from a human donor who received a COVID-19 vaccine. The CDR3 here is CATSRDLNNYGYTF. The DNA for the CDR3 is TGTGCCACCAGCAGAGATTTAAATAACTATGGCTACACCTTC.